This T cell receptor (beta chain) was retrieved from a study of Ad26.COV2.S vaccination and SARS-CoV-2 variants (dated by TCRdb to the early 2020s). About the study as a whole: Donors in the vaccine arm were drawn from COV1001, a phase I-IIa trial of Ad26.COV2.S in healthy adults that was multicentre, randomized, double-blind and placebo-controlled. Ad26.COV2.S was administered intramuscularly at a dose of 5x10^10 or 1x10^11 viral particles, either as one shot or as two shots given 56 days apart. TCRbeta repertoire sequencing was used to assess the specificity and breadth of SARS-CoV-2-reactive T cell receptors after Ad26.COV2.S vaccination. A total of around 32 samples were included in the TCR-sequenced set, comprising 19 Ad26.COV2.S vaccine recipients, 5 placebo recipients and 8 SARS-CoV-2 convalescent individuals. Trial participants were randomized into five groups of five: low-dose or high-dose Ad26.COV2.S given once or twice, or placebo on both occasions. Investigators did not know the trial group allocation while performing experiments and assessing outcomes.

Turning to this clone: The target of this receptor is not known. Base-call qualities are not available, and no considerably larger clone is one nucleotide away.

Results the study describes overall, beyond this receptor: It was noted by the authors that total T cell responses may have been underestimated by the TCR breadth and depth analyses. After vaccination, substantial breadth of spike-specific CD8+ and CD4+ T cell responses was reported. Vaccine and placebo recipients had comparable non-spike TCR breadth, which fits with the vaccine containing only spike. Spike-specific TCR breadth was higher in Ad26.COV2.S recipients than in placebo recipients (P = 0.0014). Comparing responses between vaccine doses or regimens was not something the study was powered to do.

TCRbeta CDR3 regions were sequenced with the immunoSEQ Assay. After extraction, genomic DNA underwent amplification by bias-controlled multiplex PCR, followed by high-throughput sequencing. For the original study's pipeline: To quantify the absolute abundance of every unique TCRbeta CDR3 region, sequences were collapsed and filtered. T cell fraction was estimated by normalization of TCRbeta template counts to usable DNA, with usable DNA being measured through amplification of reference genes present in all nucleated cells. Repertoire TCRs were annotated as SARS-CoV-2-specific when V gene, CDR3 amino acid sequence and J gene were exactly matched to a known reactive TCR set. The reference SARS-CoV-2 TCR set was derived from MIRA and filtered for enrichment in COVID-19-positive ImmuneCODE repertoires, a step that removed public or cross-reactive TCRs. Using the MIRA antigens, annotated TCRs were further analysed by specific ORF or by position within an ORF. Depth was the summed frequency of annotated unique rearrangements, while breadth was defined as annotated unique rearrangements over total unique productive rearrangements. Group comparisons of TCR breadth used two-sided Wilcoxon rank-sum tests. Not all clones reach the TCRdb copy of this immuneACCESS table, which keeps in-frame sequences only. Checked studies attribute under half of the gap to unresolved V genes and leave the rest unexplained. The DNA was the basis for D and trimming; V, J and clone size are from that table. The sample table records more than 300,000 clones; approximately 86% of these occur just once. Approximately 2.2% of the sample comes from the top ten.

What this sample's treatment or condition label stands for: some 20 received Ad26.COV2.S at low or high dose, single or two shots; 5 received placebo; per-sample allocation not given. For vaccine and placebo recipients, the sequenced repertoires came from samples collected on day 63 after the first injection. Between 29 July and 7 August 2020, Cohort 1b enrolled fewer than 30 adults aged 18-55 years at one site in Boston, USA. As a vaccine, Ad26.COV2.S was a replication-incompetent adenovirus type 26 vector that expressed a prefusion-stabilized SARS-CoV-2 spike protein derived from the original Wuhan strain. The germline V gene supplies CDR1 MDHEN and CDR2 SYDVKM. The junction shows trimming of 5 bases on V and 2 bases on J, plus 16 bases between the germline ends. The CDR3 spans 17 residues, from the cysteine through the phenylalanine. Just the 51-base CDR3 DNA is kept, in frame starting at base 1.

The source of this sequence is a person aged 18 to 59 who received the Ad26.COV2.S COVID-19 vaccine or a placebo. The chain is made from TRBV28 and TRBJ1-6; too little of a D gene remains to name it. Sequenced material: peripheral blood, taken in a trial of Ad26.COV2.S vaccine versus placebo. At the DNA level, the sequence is TGTGCCAGCAGTCGAGCCGGTGTAGGCCCCTATAATTCACCCCTCCACTTT. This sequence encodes CASSRAGVGPYNSPLHF.